This TCR beta chain was found in a study of cytomegalovirus exposure and HLA in healthy donors. Notes on the study in general: Later, an analysis found that TCR clusters from the first cohort tended to co-occur in the roughly 110 validation repertoires. Most TCR sequences were rare, but some public TCRs occurred in many donors.

As regards this clone: Its antigen is not known.

Trimming pared 3 bases from V and 1 base from J, leaving 11 bases between. The germline CDR1 and CDR2 sequences are MNHNY and SVGAGI (reference sequence). The CDR3 loop spans 15 amino acids. This table comes from immunoSEQ multiplex PCR, and its TCRdb copy is limited to in-frame clones, with some not included. The sample shows some 130,000 clones, around four fifths of them seen only once. The approximately 120-subject validation cohort, separate from the approximately 670-subject first cohort, included the donors. The material sequenced was PBMCs. The receptor comes from a man in his thirties or forties in good health and CMV-seropositive. The genes are TRBV6-6 and TRBJ2-3; a possible D gene is TRBD2 (7 bases). CDR3 DNA sequence: TGTGCCAGCAGTTATGGCGGGGGCCGCACAGATACGCAGTATTTT. Translating gives CASSYGGGRTDTQYF.